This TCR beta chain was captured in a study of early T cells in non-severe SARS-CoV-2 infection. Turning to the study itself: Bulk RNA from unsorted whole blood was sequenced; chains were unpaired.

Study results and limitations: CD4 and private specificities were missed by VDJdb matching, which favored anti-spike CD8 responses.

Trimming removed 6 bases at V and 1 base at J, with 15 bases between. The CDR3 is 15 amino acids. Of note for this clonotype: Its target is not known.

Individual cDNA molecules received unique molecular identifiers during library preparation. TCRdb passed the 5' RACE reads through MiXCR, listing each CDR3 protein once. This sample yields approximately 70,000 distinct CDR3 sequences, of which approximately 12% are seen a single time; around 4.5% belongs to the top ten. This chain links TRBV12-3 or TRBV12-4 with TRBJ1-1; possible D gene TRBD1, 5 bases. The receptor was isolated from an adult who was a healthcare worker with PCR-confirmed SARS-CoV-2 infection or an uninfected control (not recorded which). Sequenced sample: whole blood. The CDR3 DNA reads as TGTGCCAGCAGAAATCAAGGGGCTGAGAACACTGAAGCTTTCTTT. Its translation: CASRNQGAENTEAFF.